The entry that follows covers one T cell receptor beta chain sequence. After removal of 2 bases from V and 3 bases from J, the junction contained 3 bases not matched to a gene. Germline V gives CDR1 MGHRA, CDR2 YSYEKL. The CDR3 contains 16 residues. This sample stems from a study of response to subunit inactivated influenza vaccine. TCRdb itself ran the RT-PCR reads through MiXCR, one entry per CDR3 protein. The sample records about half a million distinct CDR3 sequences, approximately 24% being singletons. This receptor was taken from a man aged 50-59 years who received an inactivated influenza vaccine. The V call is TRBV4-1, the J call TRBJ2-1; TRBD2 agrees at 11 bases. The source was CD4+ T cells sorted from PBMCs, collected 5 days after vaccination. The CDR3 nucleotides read TGCGCCAGCAGCCAACAAACTAGCGGGGGCTACAATGAGCAGTTCTTC. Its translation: CASSQQTSGGYNEQFF.